These 9 T cell receptor beta chains were sequenced from one sample in a study of cytomegalovirus exposure and HLA in healthy donors. Primers: 60 Vbeta forward and 13 Jbeta reverse. The table came from immunoSEQ multiplex PCR; TCRdb's copy has only in-frame clones and leaves some out. This table has about 85,000 clones, 60% to 80% appearing once. The specimen was PBMCs. All receptors come from a boy aged 5-17 years in good health and CMV-seronegative.

On this clone itself: The junction does not match germline at one end; this may be a read error. The chain employs TRBV6-1 and TRBJ1-1; tentative D call: TRBD1 (6 bases). Germline CDR1 and CDR2: MNHNS and SASEGT. The CDR3 covers 15 residues. In DNA, the CDR3 is TGTGCCAGCAGTGCCCTGACAGGAGTGAACACTGAAGCTCTCTTT. The encoded protein is CASSALTGVNTEALF.

J is TRBJ2-7 and V is TRBV4-1; D possibly corresponds to TRBD2 (5 bases). V was pared by 3 bases and J by 2 bases, with 11 bases between. Germline V lookup: CDR1 MGHRA, CDR2 YSYEKL. This CDR3 region has 14 residues. The CDR3 DNA reads as TGCGCCAGCAGCCAGAGGGTCATCCCCTACGAGCAGTACTTC. Translating gives CASSQRVIPYEQYF.

The chain has TRBV5-1 and TRBJ1-2; TRBD1 might be the D (5 bases). The CDR3 is 17 amino acids. V was cut by 0 bases and J by 2 bases, with 17 bases left in between. The germline gives CDR1 SGHRS, CDR2 YFSETQ. In nucleotides, the CDR3 is TGCGCCAGCAGCTTGGCCGGGGGGAAAACCCAGAACTATGGCTACACCTTC. Translation gives CASSLAGGKTQNYGYTF.

The table lists this clone with a few counts. CDR3 sequence: CSARTEDGYTF. In DNA form, the CDR3 reads TGCAGTGCCCGGACGGAGGATGGCTACACCTTC. V and J are TRBV20-1 and TRBJ1-2; D remains ambiguous. V was trimmed by 6 bases and J by 6 bases, leaving 11 bases between them. The CDR3 contains 11 residues. The germline CDR1 and CDR2 sequences are DFQATT and SNEGSKA (reference sequence).

The V call is TRBV7-9, the J call TRBJ2-1; a weak D match, TRBD2 (5 bases). The CDR3 consists of 15 residues. The V and J ends lost 1 base and 7 bases respectively, with 14 bases between them. Germline CDR1 SEHNR, CDR2 FQNEAQ (reference sequence). Here the CDR3 reads CASSLEIGVMNEQFF. DNA for the CDR3: TGTGCCAGCAGCTTAGAGATCGGGGTAATGAATGAGCAGTTCTTC. Filled out from reference TRBV7-9 and TRBJ2-1, the complete variable domain reads DTGVSQNPRHKITKRGQNVTFRCDPISEHNRLYWYRQTLGQGPEFLTYFQNEAQLEKSRLLSDRFSAERPKGSFSTLEIQRTEQGDSAMYLCASSLEIGVMNEQFFGPGTRLTVL.

CDR3 sequence: CSVGGLDRGLYF. Here the CDR3 DNA reads TGCAGCGTTGGGGGCTTGGACAGGGGGTTGTACTTC. V and J are TRBV29-1 and TRBJ2-5, with 10 bases lining up with TRBD1. The CDR3 extends over 12 amino acids. V gave up 4 bases and J gave up 13 bases; unmatched junction bases: 9. Germline CDR1 reads SQVTM; CDR2 reads ANQGSEA.

This rearrangement joins TRBV10-2 to TRBJ2-2; 8 nucleotides agree with TRBD2. J gave up 6 bases and V 6 bases, and 6 bases lay outside the gene matches. The germline CDR1 and CDR2 sequences are WSHSY and SAAADI. The CDR3 spans 14 residues. The CDR3 sequence: CASRFGGAPGELFF. CDR3 coding DNA: TGCGCCAGCAGATTCGGGGGGGCCCCCGGGGAGCTGTTTTTT.

J is TRBJ1-2 and V is TRBV29-1; 7 bases agree with TRBD1. This CDR3 has 12 residues. The germline V gene has CDR1 SQVTM and CDR2 ANQGSEA. V dropped 3 bases and J dropped 8; count of bases not matched to a gene: 6. The CDR3 sequence: CSVDEGAKGYTF. The CDR3 DNA is TGCAGCGTTGACGAGGGGGCAAAGGGCTACACCTTC.

This clone was seen a handful of times. This rearrangement joins TRBV6-5 to TRBJ1-6, with D perhaps matching TRBD1 (6 bases). Trimming cost V 6 bases and J 6 bases, with 9 bases left between them. Germline-derived CDR1 and CDR2 are MNHEY and SVGAGI. The CDR3 is 13 residues long. CDR3 amino acids: CASRTGVNSPLHF. The DNA for the CDR3 is TGTGCCAGCAGGACAGGAGTTAATTCACCCCTCCACTTT.